This passage covers 32 T cell receptor beta chains from one sample sequenced in a study of blood T cell repertoires in COVID-19. The repertoire was sequenced with immunoSEQ multiplex PCR; TCRdb's copy has only in-frame clones and lacks some. The sample records over 200,000 clones, 81% being singletons. Material: PBMCs or T cells enriched from blood (not recorded which). Receptors were obtained from a woman in her 50s with acute COVID-19.

This chain connects TRBV14 to TRBJ2-7, with 8 bases identical to TRBD2. Trimming took 3 bases from V and 6 from J; bases not matched to a gene: 10. The CDR3 is made up of 15 amino acids. Germline assignment: CDR1 SGHDN and CDR2 FVKESK. CDR3 coding DNA: TGTGCCAGCAGCCAGCTAGGGACTAGACTATCCGAGCAGTACTTC. Residues: CASSQLGTRLSEQYF.

This sequence joins TRBV23-1 and TRBJ2-5; 9 positions match TRBD1. TRBV23-1 qualifies as an ORF whose function is uncertain. This CDR3 is 15 amino acids long. J gave up 3 bases and V 6 bases, and 8 bases lay outside the gene matches. The CDR3 DNA sequence: TGCGCCAGCAGAATTGAGGGGACAGGGAAAGAGACCCAGTACTTC. Translated, it gives CASRIEGTGKETQYF.

The J gene is TRBJ2-5, the V gene TRBV10-3; TRBD1 matches 7 bases. There are 15 residues in the CDR3. Germline loops: CDR1 ENHRY, CDR2 SYGVKD. V was pared by 2 bases and J by 5 bases, with 8 bases of the junction left unmatched. CDR3 DNA sequence: TGTGCCATCAGTGAGGAGGGGACAGTCGGGGAGACCCAGTACTTC. Protein: CAISEEGTVGETQYF.

The rearrangement joins TRBV7-2 to TRBJ2-3; 11 positions match TRBD2. CDR1 is SGHTA and CDR2 is FQGNSA in the germline V gene. The CDR3 contains 18 residues. Trimming cost V 1 base and J 3 bases; bases outside gene matches: 9. The CDR3 is CASSLVAGLAAGTDTQYF. The CDR3 DNA follows: TGTGCCAGCAGCTTAGTTGCGGGACTAGCGGCGGGTACAGATACGCAGTATTTT.

The chain combines TRBV15 with TRBJ2-7, with 8 positions matching TRBD1. The ends lost 1 base at V and 5 bases at J; junction bases unmatched: 1. Germline V lookup: CDR1 LNHNV, CDR2 YYDKDF (reference sequence). This CDR3 spans 13 amino acids. For the CDR3, the DNA is TGTGCCACCAGCAGAGGACAGGGGAACGAGCAGTACTTC. Protein: CATSRGQGNEQYF.

The table lists this clone with a count of one. This chain links TRBV12-3 or TRBV12-4 with TRBJ1-3, with TRBD1 as a possible D gene (6 bases). The CDR3 has 13 amino acids. Trimming pared 2 bases from V and 4 bases from J, leaving 6 bases between. CDR3 nucleotide sequence: TGTGCCAGCAGTTTAACAGGGGGAAACACCATATATTTT. This gives the protein CASSLTGGNTIYF.

The gene calls are TRBV29-1 and TRBJ2-3, with D possibly being TRBD2 (5 bases). The CDR3 has 12 residues. The V and J ends lost 3 bases and 5 bases respectively, with 9 bases between them. Per germline, CDR1 SQVTM and CDR2 ANQGSEA. CDR3 DNA: TGCAGCGTTGATCGTGGAGGAGATACGCAGTATTTT. It codes for CSVDRGGDTQYF.

The J gene is TRBJ2-7, the V gene TRBV7-2; weak D call: TRBD2 (6 bases). Trimming removed 5 bases from V and 4 bases from J, with 18 bases in between. In germline, CDR1 is SGHTA, CDR2 FQGNSA. The CDR3 has 15 amino acids. CDR3 in DNA: TGTGCCAGCAGCCCCAGCCGGGACTCACTTTACGAGCAGTACTTC. Residues: CASSPSRDSLYEQYF.

The chain recombines TRBV7-6 with TRBJ2-5; TRBD1 is a possible D gene (6 bases). The V gene's germline CDR1 is SGHVS and CDR2 FNYEAQ. CDR3 length equals 16 residues. Trimming shortened V by 5 bases and J by 4 bases, and 20 bases separated the two germline ends. This CDR3 reads CASSVRGGPAGETQYF. DNA of the CDR3: TGTGCCAGCAGCGTACGTGGGGGCCCGGCAGGAGAGACCCAGTACTTC.

This rearrangement joins TRBV4-3 to TRBJ2-5; weak D call: TRBD2 (7 bases). This CDR3 contains 16 residues. Germline CDR1 is LGHNA and CDR2 is YSLEER. Trimming stripped 0 bases from V and 1 base from J, with 12 bases between. Here the CDR3 reads CASSQDFRGAQETQYF. CDR3 bases: TGCGCCAGCAGCCAAGATTTCCGGGGGGCCCAAGAGACCCAGTACTTC.

This chain links TRBV3-1 (or the pseudogene TRBV3-2) with TRBJ1-5, with 8 bases matching TRBD1. Unmatched junction bases numbered 5, after V lost 4 bases and J lost 6 bases. The germline V gene encodes CDR1 LGHDT and CDR2 YNNKEL (reference sequence). The length of the CDR3 is 14 residues. This CDR3 is CASSPSGGSQPQHF. The CDR3 coding sequence is TGTGCCAGCAGCCCCTCAGGGGGCAGTCAGCCCCAGCATTTT.

This clone was detected only a few times. The chain joins TRBV28 to TRBJ1-4; 9 nucleotides line up with TRBD1. Germline lookup yields CDR1 MDHEN and CDR2 SYDVKM. The CDR3 runs to 16 residues. V dropped 6 bases and J dropped 7; count of bases not matched to a gene: 12. The CDR3 sequence: CASRISQGAPREKLFF. CDR3 nucleotides: TGTGCCAGCAGGATCTCACAGGGGGCCCCGCGTGAAAAACTGTTTTTT.

This clone was picked up one time. The chain combines TRBV7-2 with TRBJ2-7, with 7 bases fitting TRBD1. The length of the CDR3 is 16 residues. Germline V gene sequence: CDR1 SGHTA, CDR2 FQGNSA. V was clipped by 5 bases and J by 2 bases; unmatched bases: 12. In DNA, the CDR3 is TGTGCCAGCAGCAAAGGGACAGCCTTCGATCCCTACGAGCAGTACTTC. It encodes CASSKGTAFDPYEQYF. The whole variable domain, filled in from reference TRBV7-2 and TRBJ2-7, reads GAGVSQSPSNKVTEKGKDVELRCDPISGHTALYWYRQSLGQGLEFLIYFQGNSAPDKSGLPSDRFSAERTGGSVSTLTIQRTQQEDSAVYLCASSKGTAFDPYEQYFGPGTRLTVT.

The CDR3 DNA reads as TGTGCCTCTTGGACTTCCCGGGGAATTGGTTCACCCCTCCACTTT. Translated: CASWTSRGIGSPLHF. J is TRBJ1-6 and V is TRBV30; D not certain. V shed 7 bases and J shed 9 bases, with 22 bases lying between them. The CDR3 is 15 amino acids. Germline assignment: CDR1 GTSNPN and CDR2 SVGIG (reference sequence).

This clone was picked up one time. The chain carries TRBV10-3 and TRBJ1-1, with 8 bases fitting TRBD1. The CDR3 consists of 15 residues. Germline-derived CDR1 and CDR2 are ENHRY and SYGVKD. V was pared by 6 bases and J by 1 base, with 7 bases of the junction left unmatched. CDR3 nucleotide sequence: TGTGCCATCAGCACGCGGACAGGGCAGAACACTGAAGCTTTCTTT. It is translated as CAISTRTGQNTEAFF.

The sample holds a few counts of this clone. The chain carries TRBV28 and TRBJ1-5; 11 bases agree with TRBD1. The CDR3 is 14 amino acids. In germline, CDR1 is MDHEN, CDR2 SYDVKM. V was clipped by 5 bases and J by 6 bases; unmatched bases: 3. The CDR3 nucleotides read TGTGCCAGCAGTGCGGGACAGGGGGGTCAGCCCCAGCATTTT. Encoded protein: CASSAGQGGQPQHF.

Comment on this clone: The identical CDR3 is also encoded by other nucleotide sequences in the sample. The chain has TRBV6-5 and TRBJ1-2, with TRBD1 matching 7 bases. V shed 6 bases, J shed 8 bases, and the junction held 6 bases outside the gene matches. CDR1 is MNHEY, CDR2 SVGAGI, per germline. The CDR3 is 12 residues long. This CDR3 reads CASRTGVRGYTF. The DNA of the CDR3 is TGTGCCAGCAGAACAGGGGTTAGAGGCTACACCTTC.

The V gene is TRBV7-2, the J gene TRBJ2-7; 8 bases line up with TRBD1. Per the germline V gene, CDR1 is SGHTA and CDR2 is FQGNSA. V dropped 8 bases and J dropped 7; count of bases not matched to a gene: 7. The CDR3 has 12 amino acids. This CDR3 reads CASERTGKEQYF. Written as DNA, the CDR3 is TGTGCCAGCGAGAGGACAGGGAAAGAGCAGTACTTC. Together with reference TRBV7-2 and TRBJ2-7, the CDR3 gives the full variable domain: GAGVSQSPSNKVTEKGKDVELRCDPISGHTALYWYRQSLGQGLEFLIYFQGNSAPDKSGLPSDRFSAERTGGSVSTLTIQRTQQEDSAVYLCASERTGKEQYFGPGTRLTVT.

The genes are TRBV21-1 and TRBJ2-2; TRBD1, the table's D call, was not compared with the DNA. TRBV21-1 is flagged as a pseudogene. This CDR3 contains 16 residues. The CDR3 DNA reads as TGTGCCAGCAGCTCCTGGACAGTAGAATACACCGGGGAGCTGTTTTTT. This translates into CASSSWTVEYTGELFF.

The genes are TRBV6-4 and TRBJ2-1; 10 bases map to TRBD1. CDR1 is MRHNA and CDR2 is SNTAGT in the germline V gene. The CDR3 is 16 amino acids. After removal of 3 bases from V and 4 bases from J, the junction contained 6 bases not matched to a gene. The CDR3: CASSEGWDRGYNEQFF. The CDR3 DNA follows: TGTGCCAGCAGTGAGGGTTGGGACAGGGGTTACAATGAGCAGTTCTTC.

The V and J genes are TRBV5-4 and TRBJ1-2; D not resolved. The CDR3 contains 14 residues. V was pared by 0 bases and J by 5 bases, with 11 bases between. Germline values: CDR1 SGHNT, CDR2 YYREEE (reference sequence). CDR3 protein: CASSLVGGGYGYTF. Written as DNA, the CDR3 is TGTGCCAGCAGCTTGGTCGGAGGAGGTTATGGCTACACCTTC.

This clone has more than one count but fewer than ten. The chain uses TRBV24-1 and TRBJ1-2; unclear D gene. V gave up 6 bases and J gave up 8 bases, with 12 bases separating them. The CDR3 length is 12 residues. Germline V gene sequence: CDR1 KGHDR, CDR2 SFDVKD. Here the CDR3 reads CATSNIVSGYTF. In DNA, the CDR3 is TGTGCCACCAGTAATATCGTTTCCGGCTACACCTTC.

This clone was seen once. The chain has TRBV7-2 and TRBJ2-2, with TRBD1 matching 7 bases. The CDR3 has 16 residues. V shed 5 bases, J shed 0 bases, and the junction held 6 bases outside the gene matches. Germline lookup yields CDR1 SGHTA and CDR2 FQGNSA. CDR3 sequence (DNA): TGTGCCAGCAGCCTCGACAGGGCCCCGAACACCGGGGAGCTGTTTTTT. Its translation is CASSLDRAPNTGELFF. Using reference TRBV7-2 and TRBJ2-2 for the parts outside the CDR3, the full variable domain is GAGVSQSPSNKVTEKGKDVELRCDPISGHTALYWYRQSLGQGLEFLIYFQGNSAPDKSGLPSDRFSAERTGGSVSTLTIQRTQQEDSAVYLCASSLDRAPNTGELFFGEGSRLTVL.

V is TRBV4-3 and J is TRBJ2-7, with TRBD2 matching 9 bases. After removal of 2 bases from V and 7 bases from J, the junction contained 30 bases not matched to a gene. CDR1 LGHNA and CDR2 YSLEER come from the germline V gene. The CDR3 is 22 residues long. CDR3 in amino acids: CASSQKSPLAGVLDRRSYEQYF. CDR3 nucleotide sequence: TGCGCCAGCAGCCAAAAGTCCCCGTTAGCGGGAGTCCTGGACAGGCGGTCTTATGAGCAGTACTTC.

The chain combines TRBV11-2 with TRBJ1-1; D remains ambiguous. The CDR3 covers 13 residues. V was pared by 1 base and J by 2 bases, with 5 bases between. Germline values: CDR1 SGHAT, CDR2 FQNNGV. CDR3 bases: TGTGCCAGCAGCTTAGTTCCTAACACTGAAGCTTTCTTT. Translated: CASSLVPNTEAFF.

The chain joins TRBV9 to TRBJ2-7; the match to TRBD2 covers 10 bases. CDR3 length equals 15 residues. Trimming cost V 4 bases and J 0 bases; bases outside gene matches: 4. CDR1 is SGDLS and CDR2 is YYNGEE in the germline V gene. CDR3 coding DNA: TGTGCCAGCAGCAAGGGGACTAGCGCCTCCTACGAGCAGTACTTC. Its translation is CASSKGTSASYEQYF.

This chain joins TRBV19 and TRBJ2-1, with 8 positions matching TRBD2. The V gene end was trimmed by 5 bases and the J gene end by 9 bases; junction bases not matched to a gene: 9. Germline CDR1 reads LNHDA; CDR2 reads SQIVND (reference sequence). The CDR3 contains 14 residues. Here the CDR3 reads CASSVTGGIAEQFF. In DNA, the CDR3 is TGTGCCAGTAGTGTAACGGGGGGGATCGCTGAGCAGTTCTTC.

The chain links TRBV28 to TRBJ1-6; D remains unclear. CDR1 is MDHEN, CDR2 SYDVKM, per germline. Trimming left V 6 bases short and J 7 bases short, with 16 bases between. The CDR3 runs to 15 residues. DNA of the CDR3: TGTGCCAGCAGCATGCCACTGGGCCAAAATTCACCCCTCCACTTT. It yields the protein CASSMPLGQNSPLHF.

This chain links TRBV20-1 with TRBJ1-2; 7 positions agree with TRBD1. The V gene's germline CDR1 is DFQATT and CDR2 SNEGSKA (reference sequence). CDR3 length: 15 amino acids. Trimming took 3 bases from V and 0 from J; bases not matched to a gene: 7. The CDR3 sequence: CSASPSQGANYGYTF. The CDR3 DNA sequence: TGCAGTGCTAGTCCAAGCCAGGGGGCTAACTATGGCTACACCTTC.

The V gene is TRBV7-6, the J gene TRBJ2-7, with unresolved D. The CDR3 is 13 amino acids. The V gene's germline CDR1 is SGHVS and CDR2 FNYEAQ. The V end lost 1 base, the J end lost 3 bases, and 7 bases lay between the germline ends. As DNA, the CDR3 is TGTGCCAGCAGCTTAGGATCGGGCTACGAGCAGTACTTC. This encodes CASSLGSGYEQYF.

The CDR3 DNA reads TGTGCCAGCTCACCGGGGACAGGGCGAAGCAATCAGCCCCAGCATTTT. Translation: CASSPGTGRSNQPQHF. The V gene is TRBV18, the J gene TRBJ1-5, with 9 bases fitting TRBD1. The germline CDR1 and CDR2 sequences are KGHSH and LQKENI. CDR3 length: 16 amino acids. The V segment lost 3 bases and the J segment 1 base; nucleotides outside the gene matches: 4.

The chain recombines TRBV3-1 (or the pseudogene TRBV3-2) with TRBJ2-2; D unclear. V was cut by 4 bases and J by 0 bases, with 3 bases left in between. This CDR3 region has 13 residues. Looked up from germline, CDR1 is LGHDT and CDR2 is YNNKEL (reference sequence). The chain's CDR3 is CASSLSNTGELFF. CDR3 nucleotide sequence: TGTGCCAGCAGCCTATCGAACACCGGGGAGCTGTTTTTT.